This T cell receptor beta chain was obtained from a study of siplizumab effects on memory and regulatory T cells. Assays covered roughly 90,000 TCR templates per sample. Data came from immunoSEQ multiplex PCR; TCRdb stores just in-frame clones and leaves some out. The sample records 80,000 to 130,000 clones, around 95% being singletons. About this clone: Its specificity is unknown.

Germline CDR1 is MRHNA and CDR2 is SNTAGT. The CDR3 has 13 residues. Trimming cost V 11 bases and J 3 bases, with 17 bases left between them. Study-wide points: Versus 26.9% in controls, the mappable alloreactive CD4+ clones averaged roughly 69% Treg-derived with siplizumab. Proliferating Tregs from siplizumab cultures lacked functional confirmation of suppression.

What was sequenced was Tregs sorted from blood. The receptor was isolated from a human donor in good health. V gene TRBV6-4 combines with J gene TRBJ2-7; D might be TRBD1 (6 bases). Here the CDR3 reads CAGLRDMRYEQYF. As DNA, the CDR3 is TGTGCCGGACTCAGGGACATGCGCTACGAGCAGTACTTC.